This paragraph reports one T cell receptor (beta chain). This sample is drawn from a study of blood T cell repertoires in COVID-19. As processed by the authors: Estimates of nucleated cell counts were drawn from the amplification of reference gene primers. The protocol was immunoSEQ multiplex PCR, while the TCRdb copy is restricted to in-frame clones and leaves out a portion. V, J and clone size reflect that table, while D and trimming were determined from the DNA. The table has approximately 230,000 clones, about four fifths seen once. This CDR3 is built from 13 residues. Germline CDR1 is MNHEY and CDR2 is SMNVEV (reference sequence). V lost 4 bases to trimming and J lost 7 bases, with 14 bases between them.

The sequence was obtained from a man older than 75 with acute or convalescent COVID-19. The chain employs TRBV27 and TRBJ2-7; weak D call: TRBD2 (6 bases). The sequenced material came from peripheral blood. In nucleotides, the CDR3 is TGTGCCAGCAGTTATACGGTCGCGGGGGAGCAGTACTTC. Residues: CASSYTVAGEQYF.